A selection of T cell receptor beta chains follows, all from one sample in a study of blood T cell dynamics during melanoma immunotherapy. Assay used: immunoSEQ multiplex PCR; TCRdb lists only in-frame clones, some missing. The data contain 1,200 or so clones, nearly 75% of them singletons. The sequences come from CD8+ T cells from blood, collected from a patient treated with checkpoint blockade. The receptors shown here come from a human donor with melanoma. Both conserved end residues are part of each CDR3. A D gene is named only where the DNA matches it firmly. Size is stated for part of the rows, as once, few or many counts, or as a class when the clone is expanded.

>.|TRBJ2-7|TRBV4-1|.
TGCGCCAGCAGCCAAGAGGTAGGGAACGAGCAGTACTTC
CASSQEVGNEQYF
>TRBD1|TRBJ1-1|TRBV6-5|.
TGTGCCAGCAGTCTTGGACAGGACATTGAAGCTTTCTTT
CASSLGQDIEAFF
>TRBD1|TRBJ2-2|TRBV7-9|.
TGTGCCAGCAGGTTACCGGGACAGGGGACCGGGGAGCTGTTTTTT
CASRLPGQGTGELFF
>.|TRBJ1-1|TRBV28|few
TGTGCCAGCAGTCCTATCCCGAGACAGTATATGAACACTGAAGCTTTCTTT
CASSPIPRQYMNTEAFF
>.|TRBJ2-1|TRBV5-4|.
TGTGCCAGCAGCTTGGGGCAAAATGAGCAGTTCTTC
CASSLGQNEQFF
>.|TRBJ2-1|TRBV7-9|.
TGTGCCAGCAGGGGAGACGGGAGAACCTACAATGAGCAGTTCTTC
CASRGDGRTYNEQFF
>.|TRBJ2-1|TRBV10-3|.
TGTGCCATCAGTGAGTCTAGCGGCCTCGGCTCCTACAATGAGCAGTTCTTC
CAISESSGLGSYNEQFF
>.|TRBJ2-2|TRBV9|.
TGTGCCAGCAGCGTAGCTGGGCTAGTTAACACCGGGGAGCTGTTTTTT
CASSVAGLVNTGELFF
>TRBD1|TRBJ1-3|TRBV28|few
TGTGCCAGCAGTCCGAGTGACAGGGCCTTGCTCGGGAACACCATATATTTT
CASSPSDRALLGNTIYF
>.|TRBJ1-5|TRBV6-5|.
TGTGCCAGCAGTTATGCCATTCATCAGCCCCAGCATTTT
CASSYAIHQPQHF
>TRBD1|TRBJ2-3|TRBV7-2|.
TGTGCCAGCAGCTTATTTCCCCGGGACAGGGGGTGGGAAAATACGCAGTATTTT
CASSLFPRDRGWENTQYF
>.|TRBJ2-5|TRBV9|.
TGTGCCAGCAGCGTAGGGCTAGATGTTGAGACCCAGTACTTC
CASSVGLDVETQYF